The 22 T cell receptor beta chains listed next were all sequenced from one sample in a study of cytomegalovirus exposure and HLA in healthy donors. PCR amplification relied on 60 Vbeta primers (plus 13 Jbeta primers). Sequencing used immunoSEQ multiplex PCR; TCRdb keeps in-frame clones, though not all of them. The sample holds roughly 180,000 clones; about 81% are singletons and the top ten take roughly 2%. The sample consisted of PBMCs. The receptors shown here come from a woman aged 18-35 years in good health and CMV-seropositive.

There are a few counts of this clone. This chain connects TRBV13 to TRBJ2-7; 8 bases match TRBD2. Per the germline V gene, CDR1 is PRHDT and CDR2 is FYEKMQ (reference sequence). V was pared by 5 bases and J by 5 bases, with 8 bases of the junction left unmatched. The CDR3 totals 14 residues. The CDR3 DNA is TGTGCCAGCAGCCCAGGACTAGCAGCTAACGAGCAGTACTTC. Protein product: CASSPGLAANEQYF.

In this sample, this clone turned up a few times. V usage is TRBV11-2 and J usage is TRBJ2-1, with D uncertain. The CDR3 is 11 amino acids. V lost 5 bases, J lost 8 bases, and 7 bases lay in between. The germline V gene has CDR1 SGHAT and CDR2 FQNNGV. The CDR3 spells CASSPLDEQFF. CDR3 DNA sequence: TGTGCCAGCAGCCCCTTAGATGAGCAGTTCTTC.

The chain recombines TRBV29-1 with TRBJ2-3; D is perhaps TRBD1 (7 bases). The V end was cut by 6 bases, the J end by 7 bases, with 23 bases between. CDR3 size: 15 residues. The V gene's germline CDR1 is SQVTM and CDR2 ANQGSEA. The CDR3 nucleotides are TGCAGCGTCCGAAAGGCCAGGGGGGACGGGAATACGCAGTATTTT. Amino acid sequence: CSVRKARGDGNTQYF.

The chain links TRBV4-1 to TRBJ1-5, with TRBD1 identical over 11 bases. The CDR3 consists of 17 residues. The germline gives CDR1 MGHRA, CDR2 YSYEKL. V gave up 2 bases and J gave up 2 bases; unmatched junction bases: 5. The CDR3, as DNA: TGCGCCAGCAGCCAAATTCTGGGACAGGGGGGCAATCAGCCCCAGCATTTT. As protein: CASSQILGQGGNQPQHF.

CDR3 protein: CASSTTGGLIETQYF. DNA for the CDR3: TGTGCCAGCAGTACGACAGGGGGGTTGATAGAGACCCAGTACTTC. The gene calls are TRBV6-1 and TRBJ2-5, with 9 bases that match TRBD1. CDR1 is MNHNS, CDR2 SASEGT, per germline. V lost 5 bases and J lost 4; bases outside the gene matches: 8. This CDR3 region has 15 residues.

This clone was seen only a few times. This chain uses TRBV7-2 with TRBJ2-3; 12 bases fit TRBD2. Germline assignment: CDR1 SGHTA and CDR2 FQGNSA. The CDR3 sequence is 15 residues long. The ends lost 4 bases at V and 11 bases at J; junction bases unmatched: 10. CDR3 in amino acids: CASSSGLAGPRGQYF. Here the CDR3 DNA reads TGTGCCAGCAGCTCCGGACTAGCGGGGCCCCGGGGGCAGTATTTT.

The CDR3 protein is CASSIPDRGDGYTF. The CDR3 DNA reads as TGTGCCAGCAGCATCCCAGATCGGGGGGATGGCTACACCTTC. The V call is TRBV7-9, the J call TRBJ1-2; tentative D call: TRBD1 (5 bases). Germline V lookup: CDR1 SEHNR, CDR2 FQNEAQ (reference sequence). Trimming cost V 5 bases and J 6 bases, with 16 bases left between them. The CDR3 runs 14 residues.

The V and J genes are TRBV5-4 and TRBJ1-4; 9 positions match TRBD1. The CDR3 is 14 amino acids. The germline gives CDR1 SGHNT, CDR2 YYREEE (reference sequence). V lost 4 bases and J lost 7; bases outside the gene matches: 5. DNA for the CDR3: TGTGCCAGCAGCGGTACAGGGGGCGGTGAAAAACTGTTTTTT. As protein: CASSGTGGGEKLFF. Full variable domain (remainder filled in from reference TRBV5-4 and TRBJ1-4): ETGVTQSPTHLIKTRGQQVTLRCSSQSGHNTVSWYQQALGQGPQFIFQYYREEENGRGNFPPRFSGLQFPNYSSELNVNALELDDSALYLCASSGTGGGEKLFFGSGTQLSVL.

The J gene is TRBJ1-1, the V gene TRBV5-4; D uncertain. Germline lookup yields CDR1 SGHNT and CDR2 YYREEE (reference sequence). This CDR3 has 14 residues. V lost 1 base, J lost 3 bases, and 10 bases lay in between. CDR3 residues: CASSLNSRYTEAFF. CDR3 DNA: TGTGCCAGCAGCTTGAACTCCCGCTACACTGAAGCTTTCTTT.

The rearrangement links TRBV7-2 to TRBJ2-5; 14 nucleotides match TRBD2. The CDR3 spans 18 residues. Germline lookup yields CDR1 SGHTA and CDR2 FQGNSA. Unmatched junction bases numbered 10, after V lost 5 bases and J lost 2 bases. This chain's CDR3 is CASSPRLAGGPFQETQYF. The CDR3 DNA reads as TGTGCCAGCAGCCCTCGACTAGCGGGGGGGCCGTTTCAAGAGACCCAGTACTTC.

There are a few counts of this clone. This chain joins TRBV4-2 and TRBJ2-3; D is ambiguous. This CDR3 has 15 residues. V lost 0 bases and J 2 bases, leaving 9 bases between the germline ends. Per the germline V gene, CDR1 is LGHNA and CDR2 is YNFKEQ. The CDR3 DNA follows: TGTGCCAGCAGCCAAGACGGCAGGCTCACAGATACGCAGTATTTT. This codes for CASSQDGRLTDTQYF.

This CDR3 reads CASSVEAGLGPQHF. The CDR3 DNA sequence: TGTGCCAGCAGCGTAGAAGCAGGTCTGGGGCCCCAGCATTTT. The chain joins TRBV9 to TRBJ1-5; D is ambiguous. The CDR3 covers 14 residues. Per germline, CDR1 SGDLS and CDR2 YYNGEE. The V and J ends lost 0 bases and 9 bases respectively, with 13 bases between them.

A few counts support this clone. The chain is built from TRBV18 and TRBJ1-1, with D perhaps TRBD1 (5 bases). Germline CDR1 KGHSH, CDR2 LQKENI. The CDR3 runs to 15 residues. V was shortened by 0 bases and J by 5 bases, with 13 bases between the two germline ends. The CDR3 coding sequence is TGTGCCAGCTCACCACCCGTGGGGGGTCGAACTGAAGCTTTCTTT. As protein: CASSPPVGGRTEAFF. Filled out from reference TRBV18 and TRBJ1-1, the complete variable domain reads NAGVMQNPRHLVRRRGQEARLRCSPMKGHSHVYWYRQLPEEGLKFMVYLQKENIIDESGMPKERFSAEFPKEGPSILRIQQVVRGDSAAYFCASSPPVGGRTEAFFGQGTRLTVV.

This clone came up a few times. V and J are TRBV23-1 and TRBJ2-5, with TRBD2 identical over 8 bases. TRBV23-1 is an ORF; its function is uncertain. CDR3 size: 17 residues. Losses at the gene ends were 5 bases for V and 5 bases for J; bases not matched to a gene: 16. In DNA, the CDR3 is TGCGCCAGCAGTGACCAGGGTGGAGAGCGGGGGCGTGAGACCCAGTACTTC. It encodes CASSDQGGERGRETQYF.

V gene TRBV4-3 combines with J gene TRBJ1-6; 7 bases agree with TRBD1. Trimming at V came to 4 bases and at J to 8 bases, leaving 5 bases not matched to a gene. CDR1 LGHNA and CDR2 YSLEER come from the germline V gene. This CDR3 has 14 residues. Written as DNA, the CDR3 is TGCGCCAGCAGCCGGACAGGCGGCGATTCACCCCTCCACTTT. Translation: CASSRTGGDSPLHF.

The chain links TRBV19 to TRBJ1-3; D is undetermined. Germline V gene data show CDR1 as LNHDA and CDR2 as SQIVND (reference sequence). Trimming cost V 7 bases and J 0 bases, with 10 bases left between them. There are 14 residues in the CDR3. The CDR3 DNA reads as TGTGCCAGTAATACAGTCTCCTCTGGAAACACCATATATTTT. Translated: CASNTVSSGNTIYF. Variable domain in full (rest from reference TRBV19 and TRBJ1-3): DGGITQSPKYLFRKEGQNVTLSCEQNLNHDAMYWYRQDPGQGLRLIYYSQIVNDFQKGDIAEGYSVSREKKESFPLTVTSAQKNPTAFYLCASNTVSSGNTIYFGEGSWLTVV.

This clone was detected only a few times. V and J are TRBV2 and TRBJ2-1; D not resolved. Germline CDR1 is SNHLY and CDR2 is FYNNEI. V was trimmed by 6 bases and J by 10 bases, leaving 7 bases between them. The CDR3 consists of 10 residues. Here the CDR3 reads CASRSPEQFF. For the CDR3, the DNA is TGTGCCAGCAGGTCTCCCGAGCAGTTCTTC.

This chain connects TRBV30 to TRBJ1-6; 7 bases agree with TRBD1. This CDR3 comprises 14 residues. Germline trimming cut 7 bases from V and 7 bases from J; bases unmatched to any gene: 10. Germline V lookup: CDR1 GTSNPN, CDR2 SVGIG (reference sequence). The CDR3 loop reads CAYDISGGNSPLHF. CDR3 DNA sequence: TGTGCCTACGACATCTCAGGGGGAAATTCACCCCTCCACTTT.

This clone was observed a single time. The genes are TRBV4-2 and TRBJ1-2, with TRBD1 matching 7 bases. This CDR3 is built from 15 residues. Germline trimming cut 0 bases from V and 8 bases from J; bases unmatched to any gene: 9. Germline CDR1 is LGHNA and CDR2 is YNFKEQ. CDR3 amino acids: CASSQEPDRRRGYTF. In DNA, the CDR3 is TGTGCCAGCAGCCAAGAGCCGGACAGGAGAAGGGGCTACACCTTC.

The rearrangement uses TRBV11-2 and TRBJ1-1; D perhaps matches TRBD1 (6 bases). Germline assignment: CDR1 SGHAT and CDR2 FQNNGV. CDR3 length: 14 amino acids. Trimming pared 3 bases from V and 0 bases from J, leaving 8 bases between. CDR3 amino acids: CASSLGQMNTEAFF. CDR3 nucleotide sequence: TGTGCCAGCAGCTTGGGACAAATGAACACTGAAGCTTTCTTT.

The CDR3 DNA follows: TGTGCCAGCAGCCGGGGGTCGGGGGGGGCCAACGTCCTGACTTTC. Its protein is CASSRGSGGANVLTF. This chain links TRBV7-2 with TRBJ2-6, with D maybe TRBD2 (6 bases). Germline CDR1 SGHTA, CDR2 FQGNSA. Trimming took off 5 bases at V and 4 bases at J, with 12 bases between the two ends. The CDR3 has 15 amino acids.

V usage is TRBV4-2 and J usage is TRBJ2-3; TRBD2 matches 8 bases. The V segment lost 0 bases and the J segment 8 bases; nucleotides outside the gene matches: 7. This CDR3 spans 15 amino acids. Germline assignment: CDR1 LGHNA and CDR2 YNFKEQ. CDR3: CASSQDSSGLGTQYF. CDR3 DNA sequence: TGTGCCAGCAGCCAAGACTCCTCGGGACTAGGTACGCAGTATTTT.